The 28 T cell receptor beta chains in this list originate from one sample, sequenced in a study of T-cell reconstitution after alpha-beta-depleted transplantation in children. As it was prepared, the TCRbeta library received unique molecular identifiers. MiXCR, run by TCRdb on the PCR reads, gives a single entry per CDR3 protein. The data contain approximately 430,000 distinct CDR3 sequences, about 16% of them singletons. Sequenced material: PBMCs, mostly from graft donor cells, taken 360 days after TCRalphabeta/CD19-depleted stem cell transplant. Receptors originate from a boy under two years old who had a stem cell transplant for Wiskott-Aldrich syndrome, so the T cells may come from the graft donor.

This clonotype occurred a few times. The chain uses TRBV10-3 and TRBJ2-1; D is ambiguous. This CDR3 contains 11 residues. From germline, CDR1 is ENHRY and CDR2 SYGVKD. The V gene lost 10 bases and the J gene lost 7 bases, with 11 bases spanning the gap. In DNA form, the CDR3 reads TGTGCCACCGCAGAAGGGAATGAGCAGTTCTTC. Protein product: CATAEGNEQFF.

This clonotype showed up just a few times. The chain employs TRBV9 and TRBJ2-3; unclear D gene. Trimming left V 0 bases short and J 2 bases short, with 10 bases between. Germline V gene data show CDR1 as SGDLS and CDR2 as YYNGEE. The CDR3 length is 15 residues. The CDR3 DNA reads as TGTGCCAGCAGCGTAGCTTTTGGTTTCACAGATACGCAGTATTTT. Protein: CASSVAFGFTDTQYF.

The chain is built from TRBV29-1 and TRBJ2-7; 15 bases agree with TRBD2. Germline CDR1 SQVTM, CDR2 ANQGSEA. This CDR3 is built from 15 residues. After removal of 8 bases from V and 6 bases from J, the junction contained 11 bases not matched to a gene. CDR3 bases: TGCAGCATAAAAGGACTAGCGGGAGGGCCTGGCGAGCAGTACTTC. This codes for CSIKGLAGGPGEQYF.

In this sample, this clonotype turned up a few times. V usage is TRBV19 and J usage is TRBJ2-2; D is unresolved. CDR1 and CDR2 from the germline V gene are LNHDA and SQIVND (reference sequence). V was shortened by 2 bases and J by 1 base, with 8 bases between the two germline ends. This CDR3 spans 15 amino acids. The CDR3 spells CASSISRLNTGELFF. The CDR3 DNA reads TGTGCCAGTAGTATATCCCGGTTGAACACCGGGGAGCTGTTTTTT.

The V gene is TRBV20-1, the J gene TRBJ2-1; 7 nucleotides match TRBD1. With V trimmed by 3 bases and J by 4 bases, 6 bases remained unmatched. The CDR3 runs to 14 residues. In germline, CDR1 is DFQATT, CDR2 SNEGSKA (reference sequence). The CDR3 protein is CSASGVRGYNEQFF. In DNA form, the CDR3 reads TGCAGTGCTAGTGGCGTCAGGGGGTACAATGAGCAGTTCTTC.

This chain connects TRBV7-2 to TRBJ2-3; TRBD1 might be the D (6 bases). The assigned J gene may be wrong: the sequence end matches TRBJ1-5 better. The CDR3 runs 14 residues. The germline CDR1 and CDR2 sequences are SGHTA and FQGNSA. The CDR3 is CASSHRAGADTQHF. As DNA, the CDR3 is TGTGCCAGCAGCCACAGGGCAGGGGCAGATACGCAGCATTTT.

This clonotype has more than one count but fewer than ten. The V gene is TRBV5-1, the J gene TRBJ2-7; D uncertain. The germline V gene encodes CDR1 SGHRS and CDR2 YFSETQ. Trimming stripped 6 bases from V and 5 bases from J, with 15 bases between. This CDR3 is built from 13 residues. The CDR3, as DNA: TGCGCCAGCACCTCGAGGTACGACAACGAGCAGTACTTC. This gives the protein CASTSRYDNEQYF.

This clonotype has more than one count but fewer than ten. This chain links TRBV10-2 with TRBJ2-7; D gene unclear. The V gene lost 2 bases and the J gene lost 4 bases, with 9 bases spanning the gap. This CDR3 spans 13 amino acids. CDR1 and CDR2 from the germline V gene are WSHSY and SAAADI. CDR3 residues: CASSERSEYEQYF. The CDR3 DNA reads as TGCGCCAGCAGTGAGAGGTCAGAATACGAGCAGTACTTC.

The CDR3 reads CASSIIRDTERETQYF. CDR3 nucleotide sequence: TGTGCCAGCAGCATCATCCGGGACACTGAGCGAGAGACCCAGTACTTC. The V and J genes are TRBV28 and TRBJ2-5; possibly TRBD1 for D (6 bases). V was shortened by 6 bases and J by 4 bases, with 21 bases between the two germline ends. This CDR3 is 16 amino acids long. Per germline, CDR1 MDHEN and CDR2 SYDVKM.

This clonotype was picked up a small number of times. This chain joins TRBV20-1 and TRBJ1-1; D not resolved. The CDR3 spans 10 residues. Trimming took off 7 bases at V and 1 base at J, with 4 bases between the two ends. CDR1 and CDR2 (germline): DFQATT, SNEGSKA (reference sequence). CDR3 residues: CSVQNTEAFF. The CDR3 nucleotides are TGCAGTGTACAGAACACTGAAGCTTTCTTT.

The V gene is TRBV4-3, the J gene TRBJ2-1; 12 nucleotides agree with TRBD2. The CDR3 contains 16 residues. Unmatched junction bases numbered 1, after V lost 2 bases and J lost 2 bases. Germline CDR1 and CDR2: LGHNA and YSLEER. CDR3 sequence reads: CASSQRLAGAYNEQFF. The CDR3, as DNA: TGCGCCAGCAGCCAACGACTAGCGGGAGCCTACAATGAGCAGTTCTTC.

The V and J genes are TRBV2 and TRBJ2-1; D not resolved. Germline V lookup: CDR1 SNHLY, CDR2 FYNNEI. CDR3 length equals 12 residues. V shed 1 base and J shed 6 bases, with 4 bases lying between them. The CDR3 DNA reads TGTGCCAGCAGTGAAGGGCTCAATGAGCAGTTCTTC. Translating gives CASSEGLNEQFF.

The genes are TRBV6-1 and TRBJ2-7; TRBD1 agrees at 10 bases. Looked up from germline, CDR1 is MNHNS and CDR2 is SASEGT. The CDR3 has 16 residues. Trimming cost V 6 bases and J 2 bases; bases outside gene matches: 10. For the CDR3, the DNA is TGTGCCAGCAGGGGAACCGGGACAGGGGACCCCTACGAGCAGTACTTC. This gives the protein CASRGTGTGDPYEQYF.

This clonotype was seen a handful of times. This sequence joins TRBV29-1 and TRBJ2-2, with 7 nucleotides matching TRBD1. CDR1 is SQVTM and CDR2 is ANQGSEA in the germline V gene. J was trimmed by 0 bases and V by 7 bases; bases with no gene match: 5. This CDR3 is 14 amino acids long. In DNA, the CDR3 is TGCAGCGCGGGACAGATTACGAACACCGGGGAGCTGTTTTTT. It encodes CSAGQITNTGELFF.

This clonotype was seen ten or more times. Sequence at one end of the junction differs from germline and may be a read error. V usage is TRBV7-9 and J usage is TRBJ2-2; TRBD1 might be the D (6 bases). CDR1 and CDR2 from the germline V gene are SEHNR and FQNEAQ (reference sequence). The CDR3 has 15 residues. The CDR3 coding sequence is TGCGCCAGCAGCTTGGCCGGGACAAATACCGGGGAGCTGTTTTTT. It is translated as CASSLAGTNTGELFF.

In this sample, this clonotype turned up a few times. The rearrangement joins TRBV12-3 or TRBV12-4 to TRBJ2-1; D unclear. This CDR3 spans 15 amino acids. Between the trimmed V and J ends, which lost 3 bases and 10 bases, there was a span of 19 bases. The CDR3 here is CASSLGLLGEVEQFF. In DNA form, the CDR3 reads TGTGCCAGCAGTTTGGGTCTTTTGGGTGAGGTGGAGCAGTTCTTC.

This clonotype came up a few times. The J gene is TRBJ2-6, the V gene TRBV5-1; possible D gene TRBD1, 5 bases. The CDR3 spans 19 residues. Germline CDR1 is SGHRS and CDR2 is YFSETQ. V gave up 1 base and J gave up 0 bases, with 17 bases separating them. The CDR3: CASSLLLGRKSSGANVLTF. DNA for the CDR3: TGCGCCAGCAGCTTGTTGCTGGGGCGAAAAAGCTCTGGGGCCAACGTCCTGACTTTC.

The chain joins TRBV27 to TRBJ1-6; 7 bases line up with TRBD1. The CDR3 contains 14 residues. V was clipped by 6 bases and J by 8 bases; unmatched bases: 7. Germline V gives CDR1 MNHEY, CDR2 SMNVEV (reference sequence). This CDR3 is CASRAGTAYSPLHF. The DNA for the CDR3 is TGTGCCAGCAGAGCCGGGACAGCTTATTCACCCCTCCACTTT.

The chain employs TRBV20-1 and TRBJ2-2, with D unclear. CDR1 is DFQATT, CDR2 SNEGSKA, per germline (reference sequence). This CDR3 comprises 15 residues. With 0 bases removed from V and 1 base from J, the gap between germline ends came to 9 bases. The CDR3 sequence is CSARDVTENTGELFF. As DNA, the CDR3 is TGCAGTGCTAGAGATGTTACGGAGAACACCGGGGAGCTGTTTTTT.

This chain links TRBV12-3 or TRBV12-4 with TRBJ1-2; 8 bases fit TRBD1. The CDR3 runs to 14 residues. J was trimmed by 6 bases and V by 5 bases; bases with no gene match: 8. Here the CDR3 reads CASSPQTGVNGYTF. CDR3 coding DNA: TGTGCCAGCAGTCCCCAGACAGGGGTTAATGGCTACACCTTC.

The chain links TRBV30 to TRBJ1-2, with D possibly being TRBD1 (5 bases). Germline V gene sequence: CDR1 GTSNPN, CDR2 SVGIG (reference sequence). The CDR3 has 12 amino acids. V was pared by 4 bases and J by 8 bases, with 14 bases between. The CDR3 spells CAWTRGLVGYTF. In nucleotides, the CDR3 is TGTGCCTGGACACGGGGCCTAGTCGGCTACACCTTC.

This clonotype showed up just a few times. The V call is TRBV5-1, the J call TRBJ2-1; D remains ambiguous. With 0 bases removed from V and 0 bases from J, the gap between germline ends came to 7 bases. Germline CDR1 SGHRS, CDR2 YFSETQ. The CDR3 runs 15 residues. CDR3 loop: CASSLVAGSYNEQFF. The CDR3, as DNA: TGCGCCAGCAGCTTGGTGGCAGGCTCCTACAATGAGCAGTTCTTC.

This clonotype was seen at least ten times. The chain links TRBV4-1 to TRBJ2-7; D is possibly TRBD1 (6 bases). Germline values: CDR1 MGHRA, CDR2 YSYEKL. This CDR3 comprises 13 residues. V was trimmed by 4 bases and J by 2 bases, leaving 9 bases between them. The CDR3 DNA is TGCGCCAGCAGCCTAAGACAGGCCTACGAGCAGTACTTC. It encodes CASSLRQAYEQYF.

This clonotype occurred a few times. The rearrangement links TRBV11-2 to TRBJ2-3, with D possibly TRBD2 on 6 matching bases. CDR3 size: 18 residues. The germline V and J ends were trimmed by 5 bases and 2 bases, with 23 bases remaining between them. CDR1 is SGHAT, CDR2 FQNNGV, per germline. CDR3 bases: TGTGCCAGCAGCCACCCCCGGGGGTCAGGACTTCTCACAGATACGCAGTATTTT. Translation: CASSHPRGSGLLTDTQYF.

The chain carries TRBV27 and TRBJ2-7; TRBD1 or TRBD2 may be the D gene (6 bases each). CDR3 length: 16 residues. Trimming left V 1 base short and J 4 bases short, with 17 bases between. Germline-derived CDR1 and CDR2 are MNHEY and SMNVEV (reference sequence). The DNA of the CDR3 is TGTGCCAGCAGTTTATTGGGGGGCGCGGTCCCGTACGAGCAGTACTTC. This gives the protein CASSLLGGAVPYEQYF.

This chain joins TRBV2 and TRBJ2-5; the match to TRBD1 covers 12 bases. The CDR3 length is 17 residues. Germline V gene lookup returns CDR1 SNHLY and CDR2 FYNNEI. Unmatched junction bases numbered 13, after V lost 6 bases and J lost 5 bases. The CDR3 loop is CASSPGTGGGEGETQYF. CDR3 coding DNA: TGTGCCAGCAGCCCCGGGACAGGGGGCGGTGAGGGGGAGACCCAGTACTTC. Full variable domain (missing parts from reference TRBV2 and TRBJ2-5): EPEVTQTPSHQVTQMGQEVILRCVPISNHLYFYWYRQILGQKVEFLVSFYNNEISEKSEIFDDQFSVERPDGSNFTLKIRSTKLEDSAMYFCASSPGTGGGEGETQYFGPGTRLLVL.

This chain links TRBV20-1 with TRBJ2-7; TRBD2 matches at 10 bases. Germline V gives CDR1 DFQATT, CDR2 SNEGSKA (reference sequence). CDR3 length: 15 residues. V lost 5 bases, J lost 7 bases, and 14 bases stayed unmatched. CDR3 sequence reads: CSAPPAGLAGVEQYF. For the CDR3, the DNA is TGCAGTGCTCCGCCCGCTGGGCTAGCGGGGGTGGAGCAGTACTTC.

In this sample, this clonotype turned up a few times. The CDR3 DNA sequence: TGTGCCAGCAGGCAAAACTTTTTTCCGGGACTCTTCTACACCGGGGAGCTGTTTTTT. Encoded protein: CASRQNFFPGLFYTGELFF. The rearrangement uses TRBV28 and TRBJ2-2; TRBD2 is a possible D gene (6 bases). This CDR3 spans 19 amino acids. CDR1 is MDHEN and CDR2 is SYDVKM in the germline V gene. Between the trimmed V and J ends, which lost 6 bases and 3 bases, there was a span of 26 bases.